Shown below are 28 T cell receptor beta chains from a single sample sequenced in a study of Ad26.COV2.S vaccination and SARS-CoV-2 variants. Measured with immunoSEQ multiplex PCR; TCRdb has only the in-frame clones, and not every one. The sample lists about half a million clones, roughly 87% seen once, with more than 1.5% in the top ten. The treatment: around 19 received Ad26.COV2.S at low or high dose, single or two shots; about 5 received placebo; per-sample allocation not given. Specimen acquisition occurred on day 63 following the initial vaccine or placebo injection. The material sequenced was peripheral blood, taken in a trial of Ad26.COV2.S vaccine versus placebo. These receptor sequences come from a person between 18 and 65 years old who received the Ad26.COV2.S COVID-19 vaccine or a placebo.

In its sample, this clone was seen a few times. The CDR3 region has the DNA TGTGCCAGCAGTCCCCCGGGGTTGGAGCAGTTCTTC. Protein sequence: CASSPPGLEQFF. The chain is built from TRBV6-2 or TRBV6-3 and TRBJ2-1; the D gene is possibly TRBD2 (5 bases). The germline CDR1 and CDR2 sequences are MNHEY and SVGEGT. V was clipped by 5 bases and J by 10 bases, with 12 bases between them. The CDR3 contains 12 residues.

Turning to this clone: Sequence at one end of the junction differs from germline and may be a read error. The chain uses TRBV20-1 and TRBJ1-2; D uncertain. Germline CDR1 and CDR2: DFQATT and SNEGSKA (reference sequence). This CDR3 comprises 8 residues. CDR3 sequence: CSAHGWAF. Here the CDR3 DNA reads TGCAGTGCCCACGGCTGGGCCTTC.

The chain links TRBV9 to TRBJ1-3; no firm D call. This CDR3 comprises 14 residues. Germline V CDR1 and CDR2: SGDLS, YYNGEE. V lost 0 bases, J lost 8 bases, and 12 bases lay in between. The CDR3: CASSVGFPTDTIYF. The DNA of the CDR3 is TGTGCCAGCAGCGTAGGATTTCCGACGGACACCATATATTTT.

This chain joins TRBV7-9 and TRBJ2-7; D gene unclear. V lost 1 base and J lost 3, with 13 bases in between. In germline, CDR1 is SEHNR, CDR2 FQNEAQ (reference sequence). The CDR3 covers 15 residues. The CDR3 coding sequence is TGTGCCAGCAGCTTAGGCCCCCCTGAACTCTACGAGCAGTACTTC. Translation: CASSLGPPELYEQYF. Using reference TRBV7-9 and TRBJ2-7 for the parts outside the CDR3, the full variable domain is DTGVSQNPRHKITKRGQNVTFRCDPISEHNRLYWYRQTLGQGPEFLTYFQNEAQLEKSRLLSDRFSAERPKGSFSTLEIQRTEQGDSAMYLCASSLGPPELYEQYFGPGTRLTVT.

Note on this clone: In the same sample, other DNA sequences code for this CDR3. The chain uses TRBV5-1 and TRBJ1-2; 9 bases are shared with TRBD1. The CDR3 loop spans 13 amino acids. Per germline, CDR1 SGHRS and CDR2 YFSETQ. Trimming at V came to 4 bases and at J to 6 bases, leaving 4 bases not matched to a gene. For the CDR3, the DNA is TGCGCCAGCAGCGGCGGACAGGGGAATGGCTACACCTTC. Amino acids: CASSGGQGNGYTF.

The gene calls are TRBV30 and TRBJ2-1; no reliable D call. Trimming removed 0 bases at V and 9 bases at J, with 12 bases between. This CDR3 region has 13 residues. The germline V gene encodes CDR1 GTSNPN and CDR2 SVGIG (reference sequence). CDR3 protein: CAWSVLLMVEQFF. Here the CDR3 DNA reads TGTGCCTGGAGTGTACTTTTAATGGTTGAGCAGTTCTTC. The entire variable domain, with the rest obtained from reference TRBV30 and TRBJ2-1, is as follows: SQTIHQWPATLVQPVGSPLSLECTVEGTSNPNLYWYRQAAGRGLQLLFYSVGIGQISSEVPQNLSASRPQDRQFILSSKKLLLSDSGFYLCAWSVLLMVEQFFGPGTRLTVL.

The CDR3 DNA sequence: TGTGCCAGCAGTTTCATGGGGGAGACCCAGTACTTC. This translates into CASSFMGETQYF. The V and J genes are TRBV12-3 or TRBV12-4 and TRBJ2-5; D gene uncertain. V was cut by 3 bases and J by 5 bases, with 7 bases left in between. The CDR3 extends over 12 amino acids.

This clone appeared once. The rearrangement links TRBV5-6 to TRBJ2-7; D possibly corresponds to TRBD1 (6 bases). CDR3 length equals 16 residues. V was shortened by 0 bases and J by 0 bases, with 13 bases between the two germline ends. CDR1 and CDR2 from the germline V gene are SGHDT and YYEEEE. The CDR3 spells CASSLAWQGFSYEQYF. For the CDR3, the DNA is TGTGCCAGCAGCTTGGCCTGGCAGGGGTTCTCCTACGAGCAGTACTTC.

This rearrangement joins TRBV19 to TRBJ1-2; 10 bases align to TRBD1. This CDR3 region has 15 residues. The V segment lost 4 bases and the J segment 4 bases; nucleotides outside the gene matches: 6. In germline, CDR1 is LNHDA, CDR2 SQIVND (reference sequence). In nucleotides, the CDR3 is TGTGCCAGTAGTACCTCGGGGACAGGGGTCTATGGCTACACCTTC. This translates into CASSTSGTGVYGYTF.

The chain is built from TRBV10-2 and TRBJ1-1; 9 nucleotides agree with TRBD1. The junction had 7 bases not matched to a gene; V was cut back by 4 bases and J by 4 bases. The germline CDR1 and CDR2 sequences are WSHSY and SAAADI. This CDR3 is built from 15 residues. The CDR3 bases are TGCGCCAGCAGTGGGGACAGGGTCGGGGGCACTGAAGCTTTCTTT. Residues: CASSGDRVGGTEAFF.

The chain recombines TRBV7-9 with TRBJ1-1; possibly TRBD1 for D (5 bases). The CDR3 has 14 amino acids. The germline V gene has CDR1 SEHNR and CDR2 FQNEAQ (reference sequence). Trimming cost V 9 bases and J 1 base, with 15 bases left between them. The CDR3 protein is CASQISGTNTEAFF. CDR3 DNA: TGTGCCAGTCAAATCTCCGGGACGAACACTGAAGCTTTCTTT. The entire variable domain, with the rest obtained from reference TRBV7-9 and TRBJ1-1, is as follows: DTGVSQNPRHKITKRGQNVTFRCDPISEHNRLYWYRQTLGQGPEFLTYFQNEAQLEKSRLLSDRFSAERPKGSFSTLEIQRTEQGDSAMYLCASQISGTNTEAFFGQGTRLTVV.

This clone was seen more than once but under ten times. The gene calls are TRBV2 and TRBJ1-5; D remains unclear. The CDR3 extends over 14 amino acids. Trimming removed 7 bases at V and 0 bases at J, with 10 bases between. Germline assignment: CDR1 SNHLY and CDR2 FYNNEI. DNA for the CDR3: TGTGCCAGCACTATCCAAGATAGCAATCAGCCCCAGCATTTT. Its protein is CASTIQDSNQPQHF.

This chain uses TRBV3-1 (or the pseudogene TRBV3-2) with TRBJ2-1; 14 bases match TRBD2. CDR1 and CDR2 from the germline V gene are LGHDT and YNNKEL (reference sequence). V was clipped by 3 bases and J by 6 bases; unmatched bases: 7. The CDR3 runs to 17 residues. The DNA of the CDR3 is TGTGCCAGCAGCCATGAGGGGACTAGCGGGAGTCGCAATGAGCAGTTCTTC. This codes for CASSHEGTSGSRNEQFF.

The V gene is TRBV5-1, the J gene TRBJ1-4; D is ambiguous. The germline V and J ends were trimmed by 3 bases and 0 bases, with 6 bases remaining between them. This CDR3 comprises 14 residues. The V gene's germline CDR1 is SGHRS and CDR2 YFSETQ. CDR3 region: CASSSTSTNEKLFF. The CDR3 DNA follows: TGCGCCAGCAGCTCCACCTCAACTAATGAAAAACTGTTTTTT.

The chain carries TRBV11-2 and TRBJ2-7; 7 bases line up with TRBD1. The length of the CDR3 is 15 residues. With 4 bases clipped from V and 0 bases from J, the junction kept 6 bases outside the gene matches. Germline lookup yields CDR1 SGHAT and CDR2 FQNNGV. The CDR3 DNA sequence: TGTGCCAGCAGCTCCCACAGGGGCCGCTCCTACGAGCAGTACTTC. Translation gives CASSSHRGRSYEQYF.

The chain links TRBV9 to TRBJ2-1; D may be TRBD2 (6 bases). The germline CDR1 and CDR2 sequences are SGDLS and YYNGEE. V lost 0 bases to trimming and J lost 2 bases, with 12 bases between them. The CDR3 has 16 residues. As DNA, the CDR3 is TGTGCCAGCAGCGTAGTAGCGGACCCTGCCTACAATGAGCAGTTCTTC. It specifies CASSVVADPAYNEQFF.

This chain uses TRBV28 with TRBJ1-2; 7 nucleotides align to TRBD1. The length of the CDR3 is 14 residues. Unmatched junction bases numbered 7, after V lost 1 base and J lost 8 bases. Germline CDR1 is MDHEN and CDR2 is SYDVKM. In DNA form, the CDR3 reads TGTGCCAGCAGTTTATCCGCTACAGGGGTCGGCTACACCTTC. Amino acid sequence: CASSLSATGVGYTF.

The V and J genes are TRBV20-1 and TRBJ2-2, with D unresolved. Germline CDR1 reads DFQATT; CDR2 reads SNEGSKA (reference sequence). Trimming left V 3 bases short and J 7 bases short, with 6 bases between. The CDR3 has 11 amino acids. The CDR3: CSARNFGELFF. The CDR3 DNA follows: TGCAGTGCTAGGAACTTCGGGGAGCTGTTTTTT.

This clone is a singleton in its sample. This rearrangement joins TRBV5-1 to TRBJ1-1; TRBD1 might be the D (5 bases). With 9 bases removed from V and 4 bases from J, the gap between germline ends came to 22 bases. Germline lookup yields CDR1 SGHRS and CDR2 YFSETQ. The CDR3 is made up of 15 amino acids. The CDR3 loop reads CANEASWGEGTEAFF. In DNA form, the CDR3 reads TGCGCCAACGAAGCCTCATGGGGGGAAGGCACTGAAGCTTTCTTT.

The rearrangement joins TRBV27 to TRBJ2-1, with 9 nucleotides matching TRBD2. CDR1 is MNHEY and CDR2 is SMNVEV in the germline V gene (reference sequence). J lost 9 bases, V lost 2 bases, and 8 bases had no gene match. This CDR3 region has 15 residues. CDR3 DNA sequence: TGTGCCAGCAGTTTAGATGCGCGGGAGGGGGGTGAGCAGTTCTTC. Translation: CASSLDAREGGEQFF.

The chain carries TRBV28 and TRBJ1-5; TRBD1 agrees at 10 bases. This CDR3 has 14 residues. V gave up 5 bases and J gave up 5 bases; unmatched junction bases: 3. Germline CDR1 reads MDHEN; CDR2 reads SYDVKM. The CDR3 reads CASSTGQGYQPQHF. DNA for the CDR3: TGTGCCAGCAGTACGGGACAGGGGTATCAGCCCCAGCATTTT.

This clone was picked up a small number of times. In the same sample, other DNA sequences code for this CDR3. The chain links TRBV6-2 or TRBV6-3 to TRBJ1-2; D ambiguous. Trimming took off 0 bases at V and 6 bases at J, with 5 bases between the two ends. The CDR3 covers 12 residues. Germline values: CDR1 MNHEY, CDR2 SVGEGT. In nucleotides, the CDR3 is TGTGCCAGCAGTTACTCGGCGAATGGCTACACCTTC. Its protein product is CASSYSANGYTF.

CDR3 region: CATGTSGGPRTDTQYF. CDR3 DNA sequence: TGTGCCACAGGGACTAGCGGGGGGCCACGCACAGATACGCAGTATTTT. This chain links TRBV10-3 with TRBJ2-3; 15 bases line up with TRBD2. This CDR3 has 16 residues. CDR1 is ENHRY, CDR2 SYGVKD, per germline. V trimming: 10 bases; J trimming: 1 base; junction bases outside the gene matches: 6.

This sequence joins TRBV19 and TRBJ1-2; D gene uncertain. CDR1 and CDR2 from the germline V gene are LNHDA and SQIVND (reference sequence). The ends were cut back, 4 bases at V and 2 bases at J, with 8 bases in the middle. The CDR3 loop spans 13 amino acids. The CDR3: CASSRGVNYGYTF. The CDR3 DNA is TGTGCCAGTAGTAGAGGTGTGAACTATGGCTACACCTTC.

The J gene is TRBJ2-2, the V gene TRBV28; 12 bases align to TRBD1. Germline V gives CDR1 MDHEN, CDR2 SYDVKM. The CDR3 runs to 18 residues. Germline trimming cut 5 bases from V and 4 bases from J; bases unmatched to any gene: 11. CDR3 residues: CASSPGTGGWSFTGELFF. Written as DNA, the CDR3 is TGTGCCAGCAGTCCCGGGACAGGGGGCTGGTCGTTCACCGGGGAGCTGTTTTTT.

This sequence joins TRBV7-8 and TRBJ1-4; D unresolved. Germline V lookup: CDR1 SGHVS, CDR2 FQNEAQ. The CDR3 length is 15 residues. V lost 1 base and J 7 bases, leaving 13 bases between the germline ends. The CDR3 here is CASSLVSPPPEKLFF. For the CDR3, the DNA is TGTGCCAGCAGCTTAGTCTCCCCTCCGCCTGAAAAACTGTTTTTT.

The chain's CDR3 is CASSLVGGDGYTF. The CDR3 DNA reads TGCGCCAGCAGCTTGGTGGGGGGCGATGGCTACACCTTC. The chain is built from TRBV5-1 and TRBJ1-2; maybe TRBD1 (6 bases). Trimming shortened V by 0 bases and J by 6 bases, and 9 bases separated the two germline ends. The germline V gene has CDR1 SGHRS and CDR2 YFSETQ. The CDR3 covers 13 residues.

This chain uses TRBV6-6 with TRBJ1-3; the D is unclear. The ends were cut back, 2 bases at V and 11 bases at J, with 10 bases in the middle. The CDR3 spans 12 residues. CDR1 is MNHNY, CDR2 SVGAGI, per germline (reference sequence). The CDR3 DNA sequence: TGTGCCAGCAGTTACGCAGACCGCCCCATATATTTT. This encodes CASSYADRPIYF.